The next 27 T cell receptor beta chains were all read from a single sample in a study of T-cell memory formation after mild COVID-19. Via MiXCR, TCRdb re-called the 5' RACE reads, giving one row per CDR3 protein. There are roughly 40,000 distinct CDR3 sequences in the sample; about 7.1% occur only once, and 1.4% to 1.5% lies in the top ten. The sequenced material came from PBMCs or a T cell subset sorted from them (not recorded which). The receptors come from a man younger than 35 who had mild COVID-19 (a few samples of this study predate the infection). Cell type and time point are not known.

This clonotype was observed a handful of times. The chain is built from TRBV4-2 and TRBJ2-5; the D gene could be TRBD1 or TRBD2 (5 bases each). The CDR3 totals 15 residues. Trimming removed 3 bases at V and 7 bases at J, with 18 bases between. Germline CDR1 and CDR2: LGHNA and YNFKEQ. The chain's CDR3 is CASSQGTQPGGTQYF. The CDR3 region has the DNA TGTGCCAGCAGCCAGGGGACGCAACCTGGGGGGACCCAGTACTTC.

The chain carries TRBV4-3 and TRBJ2-2, with D hard to call. The V gene lost 0 bases and the J gene lost 3 bases, with 5 bases spanning the gap. The CDR3 totals 14 residues. From germline, CDR1 is LGHNA and CDR2 YSLEER. CDR3 residues: CASSQELHTGELFF. CDR3 coding DNA: TGCGCCAGCAGCCAAGAACTGCACACCGGGGAGCTGTTTTTT.

The rearrangement links TRBV5-6 to TRBJ2-7; perhaps TRBD1 as D (5 bases). Germline CDR1 and CDR2: SGHDT and YYEEEE. The ends were cut back, 4 bases at V and 9 bases at J, with 23 bases in the middle. There are 15 residues in the CDR3. In DNA form, the CDR3 reads TGTGCCAGCAGCCCCACTCGGGTCAGTACTACAGGGCAGTACTTC. Protein product: CASSPTRVSTTGQYF. Variable domain in full (rest from reference TRBV5-6 and TRBJ2-7): DAGVTQSPTHLIKTRGQQVTLRCSPKSGHDTVSWYQQALGQGPQFIFQYYEEEERQRGNFPDRFSGHQFPNYSSELNVNALLLGDSALYLCASSPTRVSTTGQYFGPGTRLTVT.

The V call is TRBV12-3 or TRBV12-4, the J call TRBJ2-4; no definite D call. The CDR3 contains 13 residues. Trimming shortened V by 8 bases and J by 9 bases, and 17 bases separated the two germline ends. CDR3 residues: CASEDWSSGIQYF. The CDR3 DNA sequence: TGTGCCAGCGAAGACTGGTCTTCGGGCATTCAGTACTTC.

This chain links TRBV5-1 with TRBJ2-2, with 8 nucleotides matching TRBD1. Trimming took 4 bases from V and 4 from J; bases not matched to a gene: 6. This CDR3 spans 15 amino acids. Germline CDR1 is SGHRS and CDR2 is YFSETQ. CDR3 DNA sequence: TGCGCCAGCAGCACAAGACAGGGGAGCACCGGGGAGCTGTTTTTT. It codes for CASSTRQGSTGELFF.

This clonotype came up a few times. This chain links TRBV6-2 or TRBV6-3 with TRBJ1-1, with D perhaps TRBD1 (6 bases). Germline V gene sequence: CDR1 MNHEY, CDR2 SVGEGT. Trimming stripped 3 bases from V and 12 bases from J, with 20 bases between. CDR3 length: 14 amino acids. The CDR3 DNA sequence: TGTGCCAGCAGTTATCCCGGAGGGGGGCTAACAACTTTCTTT. This translates into CASSYPGGGLTTFF.

This clonotype came up a few times. The DNA for the CDR3 is TGCGCCAGCAGCCAGGTTTTGGGGGGGCGAGTCTATGGCTACACCTTC. Translated, it gives CASSQVLGGRVYGYTF. The gene calls are TRBV4-1 and TRBJ1-2, with D tentatively TRBD1 (6 bases). V gave up 3 bases and J gave up 4 bases, with 18 bases separating them. The length of the CDR3 is 16 residues. Germline CDR1 is MGHRA and CDR2 is YSYEKL.

This clonotype was counted at least ten times. This chain joins TRBV7-2 and TRBJ2-3, with 12 positions matching TRBD2. The J segment lost 3 bases and the V segment lost 6 bases, leaving 4 bases of the junction unmatched. This CDR3 spans 15 amino acids. The germline gives CDR1 SGHTA, CDR2 FQGNSA. CDR3 residues: CASSLAGGATDTQYF. CDR3 DNA sequence: TGTGCCAGCAGTCTAGCGGGGGGGGCAACAGATACGCAGTATTTT.

The rearrangement joins TRBV7-9 to TRBJ1-1; D gene uncertain. The ends were cut back, 5 bases at V and 0 bases at J, with 13 bases in the middle. This CDR3 has 15 amino acids. Per the germline V gene, CDR1 is SEHNR and CDR2 is FQNEAQ (reference sequence). In nucleotides, the CDR3 is TGTGCCAGCAGCGTCCGGGGTTCAATGAACACTGAAGCTTTCTTT. It translates to CASSVRGSMNTEAFF. Filled out from reference TRBV7-9 and TRBJ1-1, the complete variable domain reads DTGVSQNPRHKITKRGQNVTFRCDPISEHNRLYWYRQTLGQGPEFLTYFQNEAQLEKSRLLSDRFSAERPKGSFSTLEIQRTEQGDSAMYLCASSVRGSMNTEAFFGQGTRLTVV.

The chain combines TRBV10-3 with TRBJ2-1; D is unclear. Trimming stripped 4 bases from V and 10 bases from J, with 8 bases between. This CDR3 contains 11 residues. Germline V gene sequence: CDR1 ENHRY, CDR2 SYGVKD. The CDR3 protein is CAISVLAEQFF. DNA of the CDR3: TGTGCCATCAGTGTCCTGGCGGAGCAGTTCTTC.

This clonotype is judged medium-sized (0.01 to 0.1%). The chain joins TRBV7-9 to TRBJ2-1; D could derive from TRBD1 or TRBD2 (5 bases each). The CDR3 sequence is 16 residues long. Trimming pared 5 bases from V and 7 bases from J, leaving 21 bases between. CDR1 and CDR2 (germline): SEHNR, FQNEAQ (reference sequence). The CDR3 region has the DNA TGTGCCAGCAGCAGGGGCCCCCAGGGACGTCGGAATGAGCAGTTCTTC. Its protein product is CASSRGPQGRRNEQFF.

This clonotype has ten or more counts. The V gene is TRBV4-3, the J gene TRBJ2-3; 9 positions agree with TRBD1. CDR3 length equals 14 residues. Looked up from germline, CDR1 is LGHNA and CDR2 is YSLEER. J gave up 6 bases and V 1 base, and 2 bases lay outside the gene matches. CDR3 loop: CASSQGQGGDTQYF. The CDR3 DNA follows: TGCGCCAGCAGCCAAGGACAGGGGGGCGATACGCAGTATTTT.

This clonotype was counted between two and nine times. The genes are TRBV7-2 and TRBJ1-5; 8 nucleotides line up with TRBD1. The CDR3 is 14 residues long. The germline CDR1 and CDR2 sequences are SGHTA and FQGNSA. Losses at the gene ends were 5 bases for V and 6 bases for J; bases not matched to a gene: 6. The CDR3 sequence: CASSNRGGAQPQHF. CDR3 nucleotide sequence: TGTGCCAGCAGCAACAGGGGGGGGGCTCAGCCCCAGCATTTT.

This clonotype came up many times. The chain has TRBV7-9 and TRBJ2-5; TRBD2 might be the D (5 bases). Germline CDR1 is SEHNR and CDR2 is FQNEAQ (reference sequence). V dropped 0 bases and J dropped 1 base, with 9 bases sitting between them. The CDR3 is 15 amino acids. CDR3 amino acids: CASSLATGSQETQYF. The CDR3 DNA sequence: TGTGCCAGCAGCTTAGCTACGGGGTCCCAAGAGACCCAGTACTTC.

The chain carries TRBV29-1 and TRBJ2-5, with 7 bases that match TRBD2. CDR1 is SQVTM, CDR2 ANQGSEA, per germline. V was clipped by 6 bases and J by 2 bases; unmatched bases: 3. The CDR3 consists of 12 residues. The CDR3 here is CSVWGGQETQYF. As DNA, the CDR3 is TGCAGCGTCTGGGGGGGGCAAGAGACCCAGTACTTC.

At least ten counts were recorded for this clonotype. The chain is built from TRBV4-3 and TRBJ2-3, with 9 bases matching TRBD2. Trimming cost V 0 bases and J 6 bases; bases outside gene matches: 10. Germline lookup yields CDR1 LGHNA and CDR2 YSLEER. This CDR3 is 17 amino acids long. The CDR3 reads CASSQDVGGGAIDTQYF. The CDR3, as DNA: TGCGCCAGCAGCCAAGATGTAGGCGGGGGGGCGATCGATACGCAGTATTTT.

The chain combines TRBV5-1 with TRBJ2-2, with TRBD1 matching 9 bases. The CDR3 totals 18 residues. In germline, CDR1 is SGHRS, CDR2 YFSETQ. Trimming removed 0 bases from V and 0 bases from J; junction bases left unmatched: 6. The CDR3 spells CASSLVGTGTTNTGELFF. The CDR3, as DNA: TGCGCCAGCAGCTTGGTAGGGACAGGGACTACGAACACCGGGGAGCTGTTTTTT.

In its sample, this clonotype was seen a few times. V is TRBV28 and J is TRBJ1-4; D ambiguous. The germline V gene has CDR1 MDHEN and CDR2 SYDVKM. The CDR3 contains 13 residues. Trimming shortened V by 6 bases and J by 7 bases, and 12 bases separated the two germline ends. CDR3 bases: TGTGCCAGCAGAGCCCAAGCCGGTGAAAAACTGTTTTTT. Its protein is CASRAQAGEKLFF.

This clonotype was observed at least ten times. The chain is built from TRBV4-3 and TRBJ2-3; 8 bases align to TRBD2. CDR1 and CDR2 from the germline V gene are LGHNA and YSLEER. There are 16 residues in the CDR3. Germline trimming cut 3 bases from V and 4 bases from J; bases unmatched to any gene: 9. CDR3 sequence (DNA): TGCGCCAGCAGCCAGGATACAAGCGGGGGCTCAGATACGCAGTATTTT. Encoded protein: CASSQDTSGGSDTQYF.

This chain connects TRBV7-3 to TRBJ1-4; D is undetermined. Trimming took off 9 bases at V and 8 bases at J, with 16 bases between the two ends. Germline loops: CDR1 SGHTA, CDR2 FQGTGA. The CDR3 extends over 13 amino acids. CDR3 loop: CASKLGSAEKLFF. The CDR3 DNA is TGTGCCAGTAAGTTAGGGTCTGCGGAAAAACTGTTTTTT.

This clonotype showed up many times. The V gene is TRBV10-3, the J gene TRBJ1-1; D might be TRBD1 (5 bases). The CDR3 has 15 residues. The V gene lost 9 bases and the J gene lost 4 bases, with 21 bases spanning the gap. Germline V gene sequence: CDR1 ENHRY, CDR2 SYGVKD. The CDR3 reads CAIGTAARRGTEAFF. The CDR3 region has the DNA TGTGCCATAGGGACGGCCGCCCGGCGGGGCACTGAAGCTTTCTTT.

A few counts support this clonotype. The rearrangement joins TRBV7-2 to TRBJ2-7; D perhaps matches TRBD2 (5 bases). The CDR3 runs 15 residues. CDR1 and CDR2 from the germline V gene are SGHTA and FQGNSA. V dropped 3 bases and J dropped 4 bases, with 16 bases sitting between them. CDR3 amino acids: CASSFVTGNGYEQYF. CDR3 nucleotide sequence: TGTGCCAGCAGCTTCGTAACGGGAAACGGGTACGAGCAGTACTTC.

This clonotype has a handful of counts. The genes are TRBV5-1 and TRBJ2-7; TRBD1 agrees at 10 bases. J gave up 7 bases and V 4 bases, and 8 bases lay outside the gene matches. The CDR3 is 14 residues long. CDR1 is SGHRS, CDR2 YFSETQ, per germline. The CDR3 sequence is CASSSGQGVGEQYV. CDR3 coding DNA: TGCGCCAGCAGCAGCGGACAGGGGGTGGGTGAGCAGTACGTC.

This clonotype came up a few times. The chain employs TRBV7-9 and TRBJ2-3; maybe TRBD2 (5 bases). This CDR3 is built from 17 residues. Germline-derived CDR1 and CDR2 are SEHNR and FQNEAQ (reference sequence). V lost 5 bases to trimming and J lost 3 bases, with 21 bases between them. CDR3 DNA: TGTGCCAGCAGCCCACCCCCCTGGAGGATGAGTACAGATACGCAGTATTTT. Protein sequence: CASSPPPWRMSTDTQYF.

This clonotype was detected a few times. V usage is TRBV28 and J usage is TRBJ2-7; 9 bases agree with TRBD2. The trim removed 6 bases at V and 3 bases at J, leaving 9 bases unmatched. The CDR3 has 15 residues. Germline CDR1 reads MDHEN; CDR2 reads SYDVKM. The chain's CDR3 is CASSPQAGGIYEQYV. CDR3 coding DNA: TGTGCCAGCAGCCCACAAGCGGGGGGCATCTACGAGCAGTACGTC.

The chain has TRBV7-2 and TRBJ2-3; D remains unclear. Per germline, CDR1 SGHTA and CDR2 FQGNSA. CDR3 size: 14 residues. Trimming left V 2 bases short and J 5 bases short, with 11 bases between. The CDR3 loop is CASSLQDGVDTQYF. The CDR3 coding sequence is TGTGCCAGCAGCTTACAGGATGGGGTAGATACGCAGTATTTT.

The sample holds a few counts of this clonotype. The rearrangement uses TRBV29-1 and TRBJ1-1, with 7 bases matching TRBD1. CDR1 SQVTM and CDR2 ANQGSEA come from the germline V gene. The CDR3 length is 14 residues. The J segment lost 3 bases and the V segment lost 7 bases, leaving 11 bases of the junction unmatched. In DNA form, the CDR3 reads TGCAGCGCTCTTAGGGGGCTAGCGTACACTGAAGCTTTCTTT. This encodes CSALRGLAYTEAFF. The whole variable domain, remainder taken from reference TRBV29-1 and TRBJ1-1, is SAVISQKPSRDICQRGTSLTIQCQVDSQVTMMFWYRQQPGQSLTLIATANQGSEATYESGFVIDKFPISRPNLTFSTLTVSNMSPEDSSIYLCSALRGLAYTEAFFGQGTRLTVV.